This TCR beta chain was recorded in a study of response to subunit inactivated influenza vaccine. Whole-study results and caveats: T cells newly recruited by each seasonal influenza vaccination are few, the authors suggested.

With respect to this clonotype: Antigen unknown.

TCRdb called the RT-PCR reads again in MiXCR, with one record for every CDR3 protein. The table shows around 530,000 distinct CDR3 sequences, with 16% occurring only once. V was pared by 0 bases and J by 12 bases, with 9 bases of the junction left unmatched. CDR1 is MNHEY, CDR2 SVGAGI, per germline. The CDR3 length is 15 residues. The V gene is TRBV6-5, the J gene TRBJ2-1, with 9 bases fitting TRBD2. This clonotype originated in a man aged 50-75 years who received an inactivated influenza vaccine. The sample in question was CD4+ T cells sorted from PBMCs, obtained around 2 years after vaccination. CDR3 region: CASSYSAGGPIGQFF. Written as DNA, the CDR3 is TGTGCCAGCAGTTACTCGGCGGGGGGGCCGATTGGGCAGTTCTTC.